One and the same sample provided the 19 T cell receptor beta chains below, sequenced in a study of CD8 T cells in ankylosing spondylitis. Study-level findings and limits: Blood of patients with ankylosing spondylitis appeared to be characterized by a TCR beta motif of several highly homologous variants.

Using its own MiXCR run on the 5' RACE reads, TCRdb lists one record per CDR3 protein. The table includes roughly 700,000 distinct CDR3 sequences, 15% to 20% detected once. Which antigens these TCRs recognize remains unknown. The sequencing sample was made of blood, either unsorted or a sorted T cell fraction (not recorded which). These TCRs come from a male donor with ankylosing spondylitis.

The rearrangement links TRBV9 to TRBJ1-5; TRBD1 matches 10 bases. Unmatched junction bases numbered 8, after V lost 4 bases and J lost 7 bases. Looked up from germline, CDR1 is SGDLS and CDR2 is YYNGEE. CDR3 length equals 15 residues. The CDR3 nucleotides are TGTGCCAGCAGCCTAGGGACAGGGGTAGAGCAGCCCCAGCATTTT. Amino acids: CASSLGTGVEQPQHF. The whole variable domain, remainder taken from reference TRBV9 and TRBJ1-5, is DSGVTQTPKHLITATGQRVTLRCSPRSGDLSVYWYQQSLDQGLQFLIQYYNGEERAKGNILERFSAQQFPDLHSELNLSSLELGDSALYFCASSLGTGVEQPQHFGDGTRLSIL.

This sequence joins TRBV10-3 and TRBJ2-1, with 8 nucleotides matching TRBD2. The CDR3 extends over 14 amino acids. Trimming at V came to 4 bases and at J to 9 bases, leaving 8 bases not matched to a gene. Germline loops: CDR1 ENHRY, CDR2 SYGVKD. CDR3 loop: CAISALGGASEQFF. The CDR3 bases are TGTGCCATCAGTGCACTCGGGGGGGCGAGTGAGCAGTTCTTC.

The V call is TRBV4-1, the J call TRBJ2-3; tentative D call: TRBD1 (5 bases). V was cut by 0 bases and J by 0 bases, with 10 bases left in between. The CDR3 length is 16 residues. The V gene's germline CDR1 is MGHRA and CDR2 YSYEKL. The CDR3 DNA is TGCGCCAGCAGCCAAGAGGGGCGGTCTAGCACAGATACGCAGTATTTT. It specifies CASSQEGRSSTDTQYF.

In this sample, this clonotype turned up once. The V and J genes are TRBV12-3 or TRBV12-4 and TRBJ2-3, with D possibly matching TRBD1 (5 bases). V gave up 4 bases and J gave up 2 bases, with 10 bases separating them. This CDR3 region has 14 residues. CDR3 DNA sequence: TGTGCCAGCAGTTCACGACAGTTCACAGATACGCAGTATTTT. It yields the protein CASSSRQFTDTQYF.

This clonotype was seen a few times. CDR3 bases: TGTGCCAGCAGTCTGGGACTAGCGGGGGACACCTACAATGAGCAGTTCTTC. It translates to CASSLGLAGDTYNEQFF. V gene TRBV12-3 or TRBV12-4 combines with J gene TRBJ2-1; 14 bases align to TRBD2. The CDR3 extends over 17 amino acids. Germline trimming cut 5 bases from V and 2 bases from J; bases unmatched to any gene: 5.

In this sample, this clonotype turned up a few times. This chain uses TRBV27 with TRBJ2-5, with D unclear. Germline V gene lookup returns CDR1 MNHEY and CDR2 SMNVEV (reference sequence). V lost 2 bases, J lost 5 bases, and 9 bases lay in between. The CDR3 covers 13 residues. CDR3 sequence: CASSLRTPETQYF. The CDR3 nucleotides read TGTGCCAGCAGTTTACGAACACCCGAGACCCAGTACTTC.

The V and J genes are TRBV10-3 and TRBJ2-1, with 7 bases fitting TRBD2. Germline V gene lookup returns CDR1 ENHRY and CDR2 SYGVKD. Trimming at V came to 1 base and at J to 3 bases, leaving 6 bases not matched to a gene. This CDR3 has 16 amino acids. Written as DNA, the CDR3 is TGTGCCATCAGTGAGTACGAGCGGGGCAGCTACAATGAGCAGTTCTTC. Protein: CAISEYERGSYNEQFF.

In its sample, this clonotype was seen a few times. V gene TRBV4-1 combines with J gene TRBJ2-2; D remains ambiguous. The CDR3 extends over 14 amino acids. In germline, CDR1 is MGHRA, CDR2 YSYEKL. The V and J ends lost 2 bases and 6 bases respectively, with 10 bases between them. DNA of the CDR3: TGCGCCAGCAGCCAAAAAACCGGACCCGGGGAGCTGTTTTTT. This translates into CASSQKTGPGELFF.

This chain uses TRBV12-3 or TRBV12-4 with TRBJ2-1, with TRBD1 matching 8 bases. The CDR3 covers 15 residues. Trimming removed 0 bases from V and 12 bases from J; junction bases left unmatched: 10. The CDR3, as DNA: TGTGCCAGCAGTTTAGCGCGGCAGGGGGCACGGGGGCAGTTCTTC. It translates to CASSLARQGARGQFF.

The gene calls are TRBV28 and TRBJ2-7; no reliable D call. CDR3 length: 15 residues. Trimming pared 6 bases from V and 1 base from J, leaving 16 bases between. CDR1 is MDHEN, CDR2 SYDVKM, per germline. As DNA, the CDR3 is TGTGCCAGCAGAGAGGCAAGAGCAAGATCCTACGAGCAGTACTTC. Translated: CASREARARSYEQYF.

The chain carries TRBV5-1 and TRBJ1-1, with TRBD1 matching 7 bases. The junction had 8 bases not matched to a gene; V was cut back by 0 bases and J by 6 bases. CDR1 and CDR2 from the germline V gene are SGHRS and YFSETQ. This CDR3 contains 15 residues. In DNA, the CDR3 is TGCGCCAGCAGCTTGGGCACAGGGGAGGGATCTGAAGCTTTCTTT. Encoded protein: CASSLGTGEGSEAFF.

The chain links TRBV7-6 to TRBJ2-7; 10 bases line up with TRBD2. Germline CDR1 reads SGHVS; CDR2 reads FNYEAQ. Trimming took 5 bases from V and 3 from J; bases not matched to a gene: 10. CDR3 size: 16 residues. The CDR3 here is CASSTSLAGEFYEQYF. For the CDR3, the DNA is TGTGCCAGCAGCACGTCCCTAGCGGGGGAGTTCTACGAGCAGTACTTC.

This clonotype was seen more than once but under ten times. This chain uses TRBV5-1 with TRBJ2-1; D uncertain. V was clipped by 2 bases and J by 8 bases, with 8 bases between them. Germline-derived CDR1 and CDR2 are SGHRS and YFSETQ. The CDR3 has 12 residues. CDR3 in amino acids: CASSLLPHEQFF. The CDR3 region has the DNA TGCGCCAGCAGCTTACTCCCCCATGAGCAGTTCTTC.

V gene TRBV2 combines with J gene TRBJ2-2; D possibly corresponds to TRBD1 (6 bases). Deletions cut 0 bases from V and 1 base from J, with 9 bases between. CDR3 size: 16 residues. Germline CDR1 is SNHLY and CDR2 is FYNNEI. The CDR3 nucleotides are TGTGCCAGCAGTGAAGCAGTACAGGGGAACACCGGGGAGCTGTTTTTT. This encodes CASSEAVQGNTGELFF.

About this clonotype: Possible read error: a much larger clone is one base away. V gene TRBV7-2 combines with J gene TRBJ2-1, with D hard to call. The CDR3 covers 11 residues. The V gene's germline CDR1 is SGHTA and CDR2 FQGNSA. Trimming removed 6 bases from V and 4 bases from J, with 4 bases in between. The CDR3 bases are TGTGCCAGCAGAAAATACAATGAGCAGTTCTTC. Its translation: CASRKYNEQFF.

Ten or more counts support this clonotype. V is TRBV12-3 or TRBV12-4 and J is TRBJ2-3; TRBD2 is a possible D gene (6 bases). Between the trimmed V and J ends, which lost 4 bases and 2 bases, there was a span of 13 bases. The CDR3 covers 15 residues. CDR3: CASSYGTAYTDTQYF. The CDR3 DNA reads TGTGCCAGCAGTTACGGGACTGCGTACACAGATACGCAGTATTTT.

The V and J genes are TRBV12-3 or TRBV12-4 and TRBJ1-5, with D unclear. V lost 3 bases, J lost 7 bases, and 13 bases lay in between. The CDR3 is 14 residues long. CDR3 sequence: CASSFGGVGQPQHF. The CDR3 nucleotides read TGTGCCAGCAGTTTCGGCGGGGTCGGGCAGCCCCAGCATTTT.

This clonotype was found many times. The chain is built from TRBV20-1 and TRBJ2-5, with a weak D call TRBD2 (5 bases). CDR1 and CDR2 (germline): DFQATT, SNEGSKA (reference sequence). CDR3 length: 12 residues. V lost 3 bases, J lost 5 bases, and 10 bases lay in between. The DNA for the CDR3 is TGCAGTGCTAGTTCTAGCTCGGAGACCCAGTACTTC. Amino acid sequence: CSASSSSETQYF.

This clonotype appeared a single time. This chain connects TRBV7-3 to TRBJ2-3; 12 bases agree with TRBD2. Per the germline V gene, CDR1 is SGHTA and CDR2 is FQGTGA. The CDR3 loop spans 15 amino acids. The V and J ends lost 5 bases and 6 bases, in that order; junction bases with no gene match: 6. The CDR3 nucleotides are TGTGCCAGCAGCGGACGGACTAGCGGGATGGATACGCAGTATTTT. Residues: CASSGRTSGMDTQYF.